This T cell receptor (beta chain) was sequenced in a study of cytomegalovirus exposure and HLA in healthy donors. From germline, CDR1 is SGHVS and CDR2 FNYEAQ. Between the trimmed V and J ends, which lost 4 bases and 0 bases, there was a span of 13 bases. This CDR3 is 16 amino acids long. Primers included in the PCR were 60 Vbeta and 13 Jbeta primers. Assay: immunoSEQ multiplex PCR; the TCRdb copy retains only in-frame clones and omits some. The data show roughly 190,000 clones, with about 85% seen just once and 1.1% held by the top ten. The sequence derives from a boy under 10 years old in good health and CMV-seronegative. The sample comprised PBMCs. This sequence joins TRBV7-6 and TRBJ1-3; possible D gene TRBD1, 6 bases. The CDR3 spells CASSSRTDLSGNTIYF. CDR3 sequence (DNA): TGTGCCAGCAGCTCCCGGACAGATCTCTCTGGAAACACCATATATTTT. Based on the CDR3 plus reference TRBV7-6 and TRBJ1-3, the full variable domain is GAGVSQSPRYKVTKRGQDVALRCDPISGHVSLYWYRQALGQGPEFLTYFNYEAQQDKSGLPNDRFSAERPEGSISTLTIQRTEQRDSAMYRCASSSRTDLSGNTIYFGEGSWLTVV.